Listed below are T cell receptor beta chains from one sample, sequenced in a study of read filtering for tumor transcriptome and immune sequencing. Using its own MiXCR run on the reads, TCRdb lists one record per CDR3 protein. The sample has approximately 62,000 distinct CDR3 sequences, around 19% seen once. Sequenced material: a population of CD138-negative cells sorted from bone marrow. These receptors were obtained from a donor at least 40 years old with multiple myeloma. Both conserved end residues are part of each CDR3. A D gene is named only where the DNA matches it firmly. For some rows the clone size is stated as once, few or many, or as a class when expanded; others skip it.

TRBV7-9	TRBD1	TRBJ1-4	many	TGTGCCAGCAGCTTGGCCGGGACAGGCGAACTGTTTTTT	CASSLAGTGELFF
TRBV28	-	TRBJ2-2	-	TGTGCCAGCAGTTCTCCTCCTGAGGGGACCGGGGAGCTGTTTTTT	CASSSPPEGTGELFF
TRBV4-1	TRBD2	TRBJ2-5	many	TGCGCCAGCAGCCAAGAGCCAGCGGGGGGGGCGACCCAGTACTTC	CASSQEPAGGATQYF
TRBV4-1	-	TRBJ1-5	once	TGTGCCAGCAGCCAAGACGCAGGGGTAGGTCAGCCCCAGCATTTT	CASSQDAGVGQPQHF
TRBV11-2	TRBD2	TRBJ2-2	many	TGTGCCAGCAGCCTAGCAGCGGGGGGGAACGGGGAGCTGTTTTTT	CASSLAAGGNGELFF
TRBV11-2	-	TRBJ2-1	many	TGTGCCAGCAGCTCCTACGAGGCGTCAGTTGAGCAGTTCTTC	CASSSYEASVEQFF
TRBV3-1	-	TRBJ2-1	many	TGTGCCAGCAGCCAAGATAGGTATGGCGAGCCCTACAATGAGCAGTTCTTC	CASSQDRYGEPYNEQFF
TRBV10-3	-	TRBJ1-5	few	TGTGCCATCAGTGAGATAAGCAATCAGCCCCAGCATTTT	CAISEISNQPQHF
TRBV28	-	TRBJ2-1	once	TGCGCCAGCAGTCGCGACCTAGGTTCCTACAATCAGCAGTTCTTC	CASSRDLGSYNQQFF
TRBV10-3	TRBD1	TRBJ2-3	-	TGTGCCATCAGTGAAGGGGGCCCTACAGATACGCAGTATTTT	CAISEGGPTDTQYF
TRBV28	-	TRBJ1-1	few	TGTGCCAGCAGTTCCGCAGCAAAGAACACTGAAGCTTTCTTT	CASSSAAKNTEAFF
TRBV5-4	TRBD2	TRBJ2-5	many	TGTGCCAGCAGCTCAGGACTAGCCCAAGAGACCCAGTACTTC	CASSSGLAQETQYF
TRBV7-9	-	TRBJ2-7	many	TGTGCCAGCAGCTTTGGGGGAAAGGACGAGCAGTACTTC	CASSFGGKDEQYF
TRBV20-1	TRBD1	TRBJ2-5	few	TGCAGTGCTTACAGGGGTGAAGAGACCCAGTACTTC	CSAYRGEETQYF
TRBV29-1	TRBD2	TRBJ2-2	many	TGCAGCGTTGGAGCGGGGGGGCGTCACACCGGGGAGCTGTTTTTT	CSVGAGGRHTGELFF
TRBV6-6	-	TRBJ1-3	few	TGTGCCAGCAAGTCCATAAGCTCTGGAAACACCATATATTTT	CASKSISSGNTIYF
TRBV5-1	TRBD2	TRBJ2-3	many	TGCGCCAGCAGCTTGGGGGTACGAGCGGGGGACACAGATACGCAGTATTTT	CASSLGVRAGDTDTQYF
TRBV6-2/TRBV6-3	-	TRBJ2-1	many	TGTGCCAGCAGTTGGGTCTTCTCCTACAATGAGCAGTTCTTC	CASSWVFSYNEQFF
TRBV5-1	TRBD1	TRBJ2-3	many	TGCGCCAGCAGCTTGTCCGACAGGGACACAGATACGCAGTATTTT	CASSLSDRDTDTQYF
TRBV29-1	TRBD2	TRBJ2-1	many	TGCAGCGTCCAGATAGCGGGGGTAAATGAGCAGTTCTTC	CSVQIAGVNEQFF
TRBV20-1	TRBD1	TRBJ2-5	many	TGCAGTGCGGGGGGGACAGGGTATGGGGGAGAGACCCAGTACTTC	CSAGGTGYGGETQYF
TRBV7-8	-	TRBJ2-1	many	TGTGCCAGCAGCTGGGACTCTGGACGGTACAATGAGCAGTTCTTC	CASSWDSGRYNEQFF
TRBV10-3	-	TRBJ1-2	many	TGTGCCATCAGTGAAAAGGGCAGCTATGGCTACACCTTC	CAISEKGSYGYTF
TRBV21-1	-	TRBJ2-5	many	TGTCCCGCCACGGGTCGAGTCGAGGGGACCCAGTACTTC	CPATGRVEGTQYF
TRBV3-1	TRBD1	TRBJ1-6	many	TGTGCCAGCAGCCAAGATGGGCAGGGGGATTCACCCCTCCACTTT	CASSQDGQGDSPLHF
TRBV13	TRBD2	TRBJ2-7	many	TGTGCCAGCACTTCTGACGGTCTAGCGGGAGTTTTTCCCATATTC	CASTSDGLAGVFPIF
TRBV5-4	TRBD1	TRBJ2-1	many	TGTGCCAGCAGCTTAAGACAGGGGGAATACAATGAGCAGTTCTTC	CASSLRQGEYNEQFF
TRBV6-2/TRBV6-3	-	TRBJ2-5	many	TGTGCCAGCAGGCCTAGGGGCGCAGAAGAGACCCAGTACTTC	CASRPRGAEETQYF
TRBV7-9	-	TRBJ2-3	once	TGTGCCAGCAGCCCTCCCGGGGAAAAGGTTCTGACAGATACGCAGTATTTT	CASSPPGEKVLTDTQYF
TRBV29-1	-	TRBJ2-1	-	TGCAGCGTTGATGGGGGAGAGTCCCAGTTCTTC	CSVDGGESQFF
TRBV19	TRBD1	TRBJ2-3	many	TGTGCCAGTAGCGTGACAGGGATCACAGATACGCAGTATTTT	CASSVTGITDTQYF
TRBV9	TRBD1	TRBJ2-1	many	TGTGCCAGCAGCGGCTCCCGGGACAGGACCTACAATGAGCAGTTCTTC	CASSGSRDRTYNEQFF
TRBV7-8	TRBD2	TRBJ2-3	many	TGTGCCAGCAGCTTAGTAAGACTAGCGGGGCCGTATACGCAGTATTTT	CASSLVRLAGPYTQYF
TRBV23-1	TRBD1	TRBJ2-2	many	TGCGCCAGCAACTACAGGGGAGAAAAGAACACCGGGGAGCTGTTTTTT	CASNYRGEKNTGELFF
TRBV2	-	TRBJ2-5	many	TGTGCCAGCAGTGAACGGAGGGGGAGAAGGGGGGAGACCCAGTACTTC	CASSERRGRRGETQYF
TRBV5-1	-	TRBJ2-7	many	TGCGCCAGCAGCGGGACATCTTCCTACGAGCAGTACTTC	CASSGTSSYEQYF
TRBV28	-	TRBJ2-7	many	TGTGCCAGCAGTTCCTCCCAGTTCAACGAGCAGTACTTC	CASSSSQFNEQYF
TRBV28	TRBD1	TRBJ2-4	-	TGTGCCAGCAGCAAGGGACAGGGGGCCAAAAACATTCAGTACTTC	CASSKGQGAKNIQYF
TRBV23-1	TRBD2	TRBJ2-1	many	TGCGCCAGCAGTCAATCGAGGCGGGAGTTGGGTTACAATGAGCAGTTCTTC	CASSQSRRELGYNEQFF
TRBV28	-	TRBJ1-1	-	TGTGCCAGCAGTTCACCCTCGCCGGGAAACACTGAAGCTTTCTTT	CASSSPSPGNTEAFF
TRBV20-1	TRBD2	TRBJ2-3	many	TGCAGTGCAGCCGGGACTAGAGCAGATACGCAGTATTTT	CSAAGTRADTQYF